These 20 T cell receptor beta chains came from one sample sequenced in a study of T-cell reconstitution after alpha-beta-depleted transplantation in children (dated by TCRdb to about 2016). Libraries were constructed by PCR. TCRdb names Illumina HiSeq 2500 as the instrument used. Molecular barcoding was employed in the preparation of TCR libraries, with unique molecular identifiers being used to normalize TCRbeta repertoire quantification. Starting from the raw public reads, TCRdb applied fastp trimming at Q25, assembled clones with MiXCR and retained in-frame beta chains. Entries that share a CDR3 protein sequence are merged under the most common genes and DNA. The sample table records 4,300 or so distinct CDR3 sequences; under 15% of these occur just once. The ten largest clones represent around 30% of the sample. This specimen's time point label, interpreted: day 60 (about 2 months) after transplantation. The treatment or condition tag for this specimen amounts to: allogeneic hematopoietic cell transplantation with graft depleted of TCRalphabeta T cells and CD19 B cells.

Sequences were derived from PBMCs, mostly from graft donor cells, sampled 60 days after TCRalphabeta/CD19-depleted stem cell transplant. All receptors come from a male patient aged 2-15 years who had a stem cell transplant for acute lymphoblastic leukemia, so the T cells may come from the graft donor.

This clonotype was picked up many times. The chain carries TRBV2 and TRBJ2-5, with 10 bases identical to TRBD2. This CDR3 has 15 amino acids. The germline CDR1 and CDR2 sequences are SNHLY and FYNNEI. The V gene end was trimmed by 6 bases and the J gene end by 3 bases; junction bases not matched to a gene: 7. CDR3 DNA: TGTGCCAGCAGCCGCGCTAGCGGGGGAAAAGAGACCCAGTACTTC. Its protein product is CASSRASGGKETQYF. Drawing the rest from reference TRBV2 and TRBJ2-5, the complete variable domain is EPEVTQTPSHQVTQMGQEVILRCVPISNHLYFYWYRQILGQKVEFLVSFYNNEISEKSEIFDDQFSVERPDGSNFTLKIRSTKLEDSAMYFCASSRASGGKETQYFGPGTRLLVL.

This clonotype was seen only a few times. The genes are TRBV19 and TRBJ2-7, with 8 bases matching TRBD1. The CDR3 runs to 14 residues. Germline assignment: CDR1 LNHDA and CDR2 SQIVND (reference sequence). V lost 5 bases to trimming and J lost 6 bases; unmatched junction nucleotides: 9. The CDR3 DNA follows: TGTGCCAGTAGTCCCCGCGGACAGGGAGGCGAGCAGTACTTC. Translated, it gives CASSPRGQGGEQYF. The full variable domain, in which reference TRBV19 and TRBJ2-7 provide the parts outside the CDR3, is DGGITQSPKYLFRKEGQNVTLSCEQNLNHDAMYWYRQDPGQGLRLIYYSQIVNDFQKGDIAEGYSVSREKKESFPLTVTSAQKNPTAFYLCASSPRGQGGEQYFGPGTRLTVT.

By share, this clonotype ranks as medium-sized (0.01 to 0.1%). This CDR3 reads CSARQEMDSPLHF. CDR3 sequence (DNA): TGCAGCGCCAGACAGGAGATGGACTCACCCCTCCACTTT. This chain uses TRBV29-1 with TRBJ1-6; TRBD1 is a possible D gene (6 bases). The CDR3 contains 13 residues. Germline CDR1 SQVTM, CDR2 ANQGSEA. The V gene lost 7 bases and the J gene lost 10 bases, with 17 bases spanning the gap.

DNA for the CDR3: TGTGCCATCAGCCCCGGGCTCCTCTGGTCGGGTCTCAACTATGGCTACACCTTC. This gives the protein CAISPGLLWSGLNYGYTF. V usage is TRBV10-3 and J usage is TRBJ1-2; D call uncertain. With 6 bases removed from V and 2 bases from J, the gap between germline ends came to 25 bases. Per the germline V gene, CDR1 is ENHRY and CDR2 is SYGVKD. This CDR3 is 18 amino acids long.

J is TRBJ2-3 and V is TRBV12-3 or TRBV12-4; TRBD2 aligns across 9 bases. The J segment lost 2 bases and the V segment lost 6 bases, leaving 9 bases of the junction unmatched. This CDR3 has 16 residues. The CDR3 nucleotides are TGTGCCAGCAGCCCTCGCGGGGGGGGCTTCACAGATACGCAGTATTTT. It yields the protein CASSPRGGGFTDTQYF.

This chain connects TRBV28 to TRBJ2-3, with 9 bases identical to TRBD2. In germline, CDR1 is MDHEN, CDR2 SYDVKM. V was pared by 10 bases and J by 2 bases, with 22 bases of the junction left unmatched. The length of the CDR3 is 19 residues. Written as DNA, the CDR3 is TGTGCCATCGGCCCCGGGACTAGCTGGGCAGGATTAATCACAGATACGCAGTATTTT. Its protein is CAIGPGTSWAGLITDTQYF.

The chain combines TRBV5-1 with TRBJ2-3, with TRBD2 matching 12 bases. This CDR3 spans 17 amino acids. CDR1 and CDR2 (germline): SGHRS, YFSETQ. V lost 0 bases and J lost 5; bases outside the gene matches: 7. The CDR3 nucleotides are TGCGCCAGCAGCTTGGGGCTAGCGGGGGGGCCGAGAGATACGCAGTATTTT. It encodes CASSLGLAGGPRDTQYF.

The table lists this clonotype with many counts. The chain is built from TRBV6-1 and TRBJ2-1, with a weak D call TRBD1 (6 bases). Trimming took off 2 bases at V and 14 bases at J, with 22 bases between the two ends. From germline, CDR1 is MNHNS and CDR2 SASEGT. The CDR3 consists of 15 residues. This CDR3 reads CASSEIGSRGKREFF. The CDR3, as DNA: TGTGCCAGCAGTGAAATTGGTTCCAGGGGCAAGAGGGAGTTCTTC.

By frequency in the sample, this clonotype is medium-sized. The V gene is TRBV7-9, the J gene TRBJ2-6, with D possibly matching TRBD1 (5 bases). Deletions cut 5 bases from V and 0 bases from J, with 8 bases between. Germline-derived CDR1 and CDR2 are SEHNR and FQNEAQ (reference sequence). The CDR3 consists of 15 residues. The CDR3 DNA reads as TGTGCCAGCAGCCTCGGACACTCTGGGGCCAACGTCCTGACTTTC. Protein product: CASSLGHSGANVLTF. Using reference TRBV7-9 and TRBJ2-6 for the parts outside the CDR3, the full variable domain is DTGVSQNPRHKITKRGQNVTFRCDPISEHNRLYWYRQTLGQGPEFLTYFQNEAQLEKSRLLSDRFSAERPKGSFSTLEIQRTEQGDSAMYLCASSLGHSGANVLTFGAGSRLTVL.

This clonotype has at least ten counts. This chain links TRBV5-6 with TRBJ2-2; the D gene is possibly TRBD2 (6 bases). Trimming stripped 9 bases from V and 1 base from J, with 22 bases between. Germline CDR1 reads SGHDT; CDR2 reads YYEEEE. CDR3 length equals 17 residues. The CDR3 bases are TGTGCCACCAGTTTTACGACCGGGACTCAGAACACCGGGGAGCTGTTTTTT. This gives the protein CATSFTTGTQNTGELFF. The full variable domain, in which reference TRBV5-6 and TRBJ2-2 provide the parts outside the CDR3, is DAGVTQSPTHLIKTRGQQVTLRCSPKSGHDTVSWYQQALGQGPQFIFQYYEEEERQRGNFPDRFSGHQFPNYSSELNVNALLLGDSALYLCATSFTTGTQNTGELFFGEGSRLTVL.

This clonotype was recorded at least ten times. This chain links TRBV6-5 with TRBJ2-5; 7 bases are shared with TRBD1. Trimming took 6 bases from V and 1 from J; bases not matched to a gene: 5. The CDR3 is 14 residues long. The germline CDR1 and CDR2 sequences are MNHEY and SVGAGI. The CDR3 protein is CASSPDRVQETQYF. The CDR3 DNA sequence: TGTGCCAGCAGCCCTGACAGGGTCCAAGAGACCCAGTACTTC.

This clonotype occurred many times. The rearrangement uses TRBV18 and TRBJ2-3, with D tentatively TRBD1 (5 bases). The CDR3 has 16 residues. V dropped 3 bases and J dropped 0 bases, with 13 bases sitting between them. Per germline, CDR1 KGHSH and CDR2 LQKENI. The CDR3 here is CASSPPNRGSTDTQYF. CDR3 sequence (DNA): TGTGCCAGCTCACCCCCTAATAGGGGTAGCACAGATACGCAGTATTTT.

In its sample, this clonotype was seen many times. The chain uses TRBV13 and TRBJ2-1; weak D call: TRBD1 (5 bases). V shed 0 bases and J shed 4 bases, with 10 bases lying between them. The germline V gene encodes CDR1 PRHDT and CDR2 FYEKMQ (reference sequence). The CDR3 sequence is 15 residues long. The CDR3: CASSLGRGRYNEQFF. The CDR3 DNA sequence: TGTGCCAGCAGCTTAGGAAGGGGCCGGTACAATGAGCAGTTCTTC.

This clonotype was detected ten times or more. V and J are TRBV5-6 and TRBJ2-3; 8 nucleotides align to TRBD2. After removal of 8 bases from V and 2 bases from J, the junction contained 22 bases not matched to a gene. Germline CDR1 and CDR2: SGHDT and YYEEEE. CDR3 size: 19 residues. The CDR3 nucleotides read TGTGCCAGGGGCCCCGGGCTTAGCGGGGCAGGATTAATCACAGATACGCAGTATTTT. It translates to CARGPGLSGAGLITDTQYF.

This clonotype came up many times. Since a much larger clone is just one base distant, this may be a read error. This CDR3 is missing its conserved last phenylalanine or tryptophan, likely due to a read error. The chain employs TRBV18 and TRBJ1-1; D is uncertain. Per the germline V gene, CDR1 is KGHSH and CDR2 is LQKENI. Trimming cost V 2 bases and J 0 bases, with 16 bases left between them. This CDR3 has 17 amino acids. CDR3 region: CASSPSRLRSMNTEAFL. The CDR3 DNA follows: TGTGCCAGCTCACCAAGTCGACTCCGGTCGATGAACACTGAAGCTTTCCTT.

The chain is built from TRBV29-1 and TRBJ1-4; perhaps TRBD1 as D (5 bases). Per the germline V gene, CDR1 is SQVTM and CDR2 is ANQGSEA. This CDR3 is 13 amino acids long. V lost 5 bases and J 4 bases, leaving 11 bases between the germline ends. CDR3: CSVYGGSNEKLFF. CDR3 in DNA: TGCAGCGTTTACGGGGGGAGTAATGAAAAACTGTTTTTT.

This clonotype has a count of ten or more. The J gene is TRBJ2-6, the V gene TRBV19; D is perhaps TRBD1 (6 bases). Between the trimmed V and J ends, which lost 9 bases and 0 bases, there was a span of 9 bases. This CDR3 has 14 residues. Germline assignment: CDR1 LNHDA and CDR2 SQIVND (reference sequence). CDR3 nucleotides: TGTGCCAGCCGGGACACCTCTGGGGCCAACGTCCTGACTTTC. Translated: CASRDTSGANVLTF.

The sample holds many counts of this clonotype. V is TRBV10-1 and J is TRBJ1-2; no clear D. Germline loops: CDR1 WNHNN, CDR2 SYGVQD (reference sequence). V was pared by 8 bases and J by 5 bases, with 15 bases between. The CDR3 is 13 amino acids. CDR3 nucleotides: TGCGCCAGCGACGGGCCGCTTCGGTATGGCTACACCTTC. As protein: CASDGPLRYGYTF.

This clonotype is judged medium-sized. This sequence joins TRBV5-1 and TRBJ1-3; no clear D. Germline V gene data show CDR1 as SGHRS and CDR2 as YFSETQ. The CDR3 is 12 amino acids. V shed 1 base and J shed 1 base, with 0 bases lying between them. CDR3 nucleotide sequence: TGCGCCAGCAGCTTGTCTGGAAACACCATATATTTT. This gives the protein CASSLSGNTIYF.

On this clonotype itself: At one end, the junction sequence differs from germline, possibly due to a read error. This chain uses TRBV29-1 with TRBJ1-1; no firm D call. The length of the CDR3 is 14 residues. Germline values: CDR1 SQVTM, CDR2 ANQGSEA. The CDR3 spells CSVANPGGNTEAFF. As DNA, the CDR3 is TGCAGTGTTGCCAACCCCGGAGGCAACACTGAAGCTTTCTTT.